This T cell receptor beta chain was captured in a study of blood T cell repertoires in COVID-19. Original analysis: It was from reference gene primer amplification that nucleated cell counts were estimated. Sequencing used immunoSEQ multiplex PCR; TCRdb keeps in-frame clones, though not all of them. The V and J calls and clone size come from that table; D and trimming were worked out from the DNA. This table holds over 300,000 clones, about 83% found once. Only one count was recorded for this clone. From germline, CDR1 is MNHEY and CDR2 SMNVEV (reference sequence). The CDR3 extends over 15 amino acids. With 4 bases removed from V and 7 bases from J, the gap between germline ends came to 20 bases.

Sequencing input: peripheral blood. The chain carries TRBV27 and TRBJ2-7; D call uncertain. The source of this sequence is a woman between 45 and 65 years old with acute or convalescent COVID-19. In DNA, the CDR3 is TGTGCCAGCAGTTCCTTCCCAGTCGGATCCGGGGAGCAGTACTTC. It specifies CASSSFPVGSGEQYF.